The 8 T cell receptor beta chains reported below all come from one sample, sequenced in a study of T cell repertoires in cytomegalovirus infection. TCRdb ran MiXCR on the reads and lists one entry per CDR3 protein. Of 250,000 to 400,000 distinct CDR3 sequences listed, 20% to 25% are singletons. Their cognate antigens are unknown. Sample: cultured PBMCs, taken from culture after CMV antigen stimulation. These TCRs come from a human donor in good health (CMV status not recorded). Some clones in this sample may be carry-over from other donors' samples.

This clonotype was found a few times. DNA of the CDR3: TGTGCCACCAGCAGAGACCGGAGGGACAGGGATGGCACCGGGGAGCTGTTTTTT. Its translation is CATSRDRRDRDGTGELFF. This chain uses TRBV15 with TRBJ2-2; TRBD1 matches 9 bases. The J segment lost 4 bases and the V segment lost 0 bases, leaving 9 bases of the junction unmatched. This CDR3 is built from 18 residues. CDR1 is LNHNV and CDR2 is YYDKDF in the germline V gene (reference sequence).

The chain is built from TRBV6-2 or TRBV6-3 and TRBJ1-3; D gene uncertain. The CDR3 totals 15 residues. Trimming shortened V by 6 bases and J by 1 base, and 13 bases separated the two germline ends. CDR1 is MNHEY, CDR2 SVGEGT, per germline. The CDR3 DNA reads TGTGCCAGCAGCCTGGGTGCTGCGTCTGGAAACACCATATATTTT. Its translation is CASSLGAASGNTIYF.

This clonotype came up a few times. This chain links TRBV18 with TRBJ2-1; no definite D call. The V end was cut by 2 bases, the J end by 7 bases, with 6 bases between. CDR3 length: 12 residues. CDR1 is KGHSH and CDR2 is LQKENI in the germline V gene. This chain's CDR3 is CASSPTENEQFF. CDR3 DNA: TGTGCCAGCTCACCAACAGAAAATGAGCAGTTCTTC.

This clonotype occurred many times. The chain has TRBV7-2 and TRBJ2-2, with no clear D. Per the germline V gene, CDR1 is SGHTA and CDR2 is FQGNSA. V was pared by 5 bases and J by 2 bases, with 12 bases between. The CDR3 length is 15 residues. CDR3 DNA: TGTGCCAGCAGCCCAGTGGCGGAAAACACCGGGGAGCTGTTTTTT. Amino acids: CASSPVAENTGELFF.

This clonotype was found a few times. CDR3 coding DNA: TGTGCCAGCAACCAAGGACAGGGTAATGAAAAACTGTTTTTT. Translating gives CASNQGQGNEKLFF. The rearrangement joins TRBV7-9 to TRBJ1-4; 8 positions agree with TRBD1. The CDR3 is 14 amino acids. Germline values: CDR1 SEHNR, CDR2 FQNEAQ (reference sequence). Trimming at V came to 7 bases and at J to 4 bases, leaving 5 bases not matched to a gene.

This clonotype turned up a few times. The rearrangement links TRBV7-8 to TRBJ2-1; 7 nucleotides agree with TRBD2. CDR1 SGHVS and CDR2 FQNEAQ come from the germline V gene. CDR3 size: 14 residues. Trimming removed 4 bases from V and 5 bases from J; junction bases left unmatched: 5. The chain's CDR3 is CASSWGGGNNEQFF. DNA for the CDR3: TGTGCCAGCAGCTGGGGGGGAGGGAACAATGAGCAGTTCTTC.

CDR3 coding DNA: TGTGCCAGCAGCCCTGACAGTTACCAAGAGACCCAGTACTTC. This sequence encodes CASSPDSYQETQYF. The chain couples TRBV7-9 to TRBJ2-5; a possible D gene is TRBD1 (5 bases). The CDR3 sequence is 14 residues long. Germline lookup yields CDR1 SEHNR and CDR2 FQNEAQ (reference sequence). V dropped 5 bases and J dropped 0 bases, with 10 bases sitting between them.

This clonotype was found a few times. The rearrangement joins TRBV7-4 to TRBJ2-6, with 7 bases matching TRBD2. In germline, CDR1 is SGHVT, CDR2 SQSDAQ. V lost 1 base, J lost 0 bases, and 6 bases stayed unmatched. The CDR3 contains 18 residues. CDR3 in amino acids: CASSLGTGGVSGANVLTF. In DNA form, the CDR3 reads TGTGCCAGCAGCTTAGGAACGGGAGGAGTCTCTGGGGCCAACGTCCTGACTTTC.